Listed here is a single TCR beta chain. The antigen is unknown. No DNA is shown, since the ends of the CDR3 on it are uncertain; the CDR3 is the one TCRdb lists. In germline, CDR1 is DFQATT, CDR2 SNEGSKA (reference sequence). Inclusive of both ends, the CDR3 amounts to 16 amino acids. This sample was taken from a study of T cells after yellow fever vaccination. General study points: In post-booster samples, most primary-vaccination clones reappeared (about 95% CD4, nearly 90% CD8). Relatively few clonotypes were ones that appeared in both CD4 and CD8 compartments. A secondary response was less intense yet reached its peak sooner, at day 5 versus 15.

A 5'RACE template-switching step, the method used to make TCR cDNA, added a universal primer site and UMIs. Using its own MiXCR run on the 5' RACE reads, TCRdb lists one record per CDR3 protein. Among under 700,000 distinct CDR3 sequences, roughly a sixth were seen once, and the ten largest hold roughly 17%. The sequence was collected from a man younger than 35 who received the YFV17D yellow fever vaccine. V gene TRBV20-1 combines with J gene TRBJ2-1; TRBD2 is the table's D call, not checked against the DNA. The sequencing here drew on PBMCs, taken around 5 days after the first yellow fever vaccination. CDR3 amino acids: CCAWGPSVWEHNEQFF.